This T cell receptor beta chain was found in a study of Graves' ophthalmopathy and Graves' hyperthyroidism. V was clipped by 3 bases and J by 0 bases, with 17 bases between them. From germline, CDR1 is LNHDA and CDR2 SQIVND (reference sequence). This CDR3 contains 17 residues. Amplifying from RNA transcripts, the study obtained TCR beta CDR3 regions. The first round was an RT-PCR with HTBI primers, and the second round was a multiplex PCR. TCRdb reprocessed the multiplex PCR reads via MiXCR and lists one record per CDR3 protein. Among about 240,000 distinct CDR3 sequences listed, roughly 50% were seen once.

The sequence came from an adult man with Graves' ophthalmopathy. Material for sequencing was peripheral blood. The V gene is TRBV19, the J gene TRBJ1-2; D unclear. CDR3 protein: CASSILQDVKTNYGYTF. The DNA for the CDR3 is TGTGCCAGTAGTATTCTGCAAGACGTCAAAACTAACTATGGCTACACCTTC. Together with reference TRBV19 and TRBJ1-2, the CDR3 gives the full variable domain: DGGITQSPKYLFRKEGQNVTLSCEQNLNHDAMYWYRQDPGQGLRLIYYSQIVNDFQKGDIAEGYSVSREKKESFPLTVTSAQKNPTAFYLCASSILQDVKTNYGYTFGSGTRLTVV.